The clone carrying this T cell receptor (beta chain) was observed a few times. Its specificity is not known. Eligible hyperthyroidism cases comprised new diagnoses of under 2 months' duration in individuals aged 18 to 65. Other autoimmune disease, uncontrolled infection, pregnancy and lactation led to exclusion. TCR beta CDR3 amplification used RNA transcripts. HTBI primers primed a first-round RT-PCR, and a second-round multiplex PCR followed. Via MiXCR, TCRdb re-called the multiplex PCR reads, giving one row per CDR3 protein. This sample has some 370,000 distinct CDR3 sequences, with about a sixth found just once. These data are taken from a study of Graves' ophthalmopathy and Graves' hyperthyroidism. For the study at large: Peripheral blood collection took place at initial diagnosis, before any treatment. Study findings and constraints: The model flagged ophthalmopathy progression at roughly 71% sensitivity and 72.22% specificity.

V shed 0 bases, J shed 8 bases, and the junction held 5 bases outside the gene matches. The CDR3 contains 15 residues. Per the germline V gene, CDR1 is SGHRS and CDR2 is YFSETQ. The rearrangement joins TRBV5-1 to TRBJ2-1, with 10 bases fitting TRBD2. Sequenced: peripheral blood. This receptor was obtained from an adult woman with stable Graves' hyperthyroidism. CDR3 in amino acids: CASSLGLAGADEQFF. CDR3 nucleotide sequence: TGCGCCAGCAGCTTGGGGCTAGCGGGAGCAGATGAGCAGTTCTTC.